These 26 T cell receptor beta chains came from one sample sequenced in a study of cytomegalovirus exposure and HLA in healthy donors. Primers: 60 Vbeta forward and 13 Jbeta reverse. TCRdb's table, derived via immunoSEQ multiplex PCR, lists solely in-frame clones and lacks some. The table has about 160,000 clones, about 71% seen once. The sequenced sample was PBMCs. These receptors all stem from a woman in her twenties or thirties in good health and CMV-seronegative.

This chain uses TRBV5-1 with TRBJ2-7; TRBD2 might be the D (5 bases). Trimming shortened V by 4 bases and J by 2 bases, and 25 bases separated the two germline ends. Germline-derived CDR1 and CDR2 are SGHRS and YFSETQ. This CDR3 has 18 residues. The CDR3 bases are TGCGCCAGCAGCCCGCGACTGATTGCGGGTTTACTTACCTACGAGCAGTACTTC. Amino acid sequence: CASSPRLIAGLLTYEQYF.

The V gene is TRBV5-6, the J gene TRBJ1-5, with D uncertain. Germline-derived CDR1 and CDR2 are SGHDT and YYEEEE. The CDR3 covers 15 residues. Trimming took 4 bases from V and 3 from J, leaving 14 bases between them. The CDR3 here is CASSAHRAYNQPQHF. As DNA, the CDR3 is TGTGCCAGCAGCGCCCATCGAGCCTACAATCAGCCCCAGCATTTT.

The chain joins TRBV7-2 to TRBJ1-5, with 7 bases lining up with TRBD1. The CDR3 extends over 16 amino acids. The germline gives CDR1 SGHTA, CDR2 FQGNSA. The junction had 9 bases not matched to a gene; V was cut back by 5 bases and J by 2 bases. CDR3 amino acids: CASSPRQGRGNQPQHF. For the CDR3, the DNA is TGTGCCAGCAGCCCCAGACAGGGACGAGGCAATCAGCCCCAGCATTTT.

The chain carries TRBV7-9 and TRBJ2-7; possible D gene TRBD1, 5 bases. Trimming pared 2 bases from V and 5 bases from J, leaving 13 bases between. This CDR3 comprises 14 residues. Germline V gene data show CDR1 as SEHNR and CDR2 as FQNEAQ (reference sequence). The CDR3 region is CASSLPSGRDEQYF. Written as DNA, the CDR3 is TGTGCCAGCAGCTTACCCTCAGGGCGTGACGAGCAGTACTTC.

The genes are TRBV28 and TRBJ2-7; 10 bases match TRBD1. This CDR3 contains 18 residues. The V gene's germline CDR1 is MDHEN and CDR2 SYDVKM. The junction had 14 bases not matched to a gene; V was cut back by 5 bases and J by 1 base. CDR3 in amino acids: CASSPGQGPKVGSYEQYF. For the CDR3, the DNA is TGTGCCAGCAGTCCGGGACAGGGGCCCAAGGTGGGGTCCTACGAGCAGTACTTC.

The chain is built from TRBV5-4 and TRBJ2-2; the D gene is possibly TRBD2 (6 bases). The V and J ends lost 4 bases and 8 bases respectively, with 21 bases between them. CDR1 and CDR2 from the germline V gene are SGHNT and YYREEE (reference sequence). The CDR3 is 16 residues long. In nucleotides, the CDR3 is TGTGCCAGCAGCCCAGCGGGTCCTCTTTTTGTGGGGGAGCTGTTTTTT. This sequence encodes CASSPAGPLFVGELFF.

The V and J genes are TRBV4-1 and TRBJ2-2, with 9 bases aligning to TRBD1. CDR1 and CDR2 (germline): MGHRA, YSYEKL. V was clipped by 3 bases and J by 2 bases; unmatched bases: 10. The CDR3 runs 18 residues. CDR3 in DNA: TGCGCCAGCAGCCAGGAATACAGGGGGCCGAAAAACACCGGGGAGCTGTTTTTT. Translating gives CASSQEYRGPKNTGELFF.

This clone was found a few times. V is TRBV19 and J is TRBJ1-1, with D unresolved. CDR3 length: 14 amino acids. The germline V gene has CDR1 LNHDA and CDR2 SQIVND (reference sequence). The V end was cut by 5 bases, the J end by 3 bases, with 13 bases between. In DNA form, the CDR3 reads TGTGCCAGTAGTCTCCGGACCGGGGACACTGAAGCTTTCTTT. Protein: CASSLRTGDTEAFF.

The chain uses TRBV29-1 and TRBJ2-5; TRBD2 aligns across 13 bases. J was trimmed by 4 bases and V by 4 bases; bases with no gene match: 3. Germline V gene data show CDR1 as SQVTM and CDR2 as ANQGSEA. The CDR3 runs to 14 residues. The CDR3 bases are TGCAGCGTTGGACTAGCGGGGGGATTAGAGACCCAGTACTTC. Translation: CSVGLAGGLETQYF.

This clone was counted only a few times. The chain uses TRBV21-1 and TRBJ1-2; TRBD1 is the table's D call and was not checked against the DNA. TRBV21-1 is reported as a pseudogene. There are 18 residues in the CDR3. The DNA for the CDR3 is TGTGCCAGCAGCAAAGTAAGACGATCGGACAGGGGGTTGAATGGCTACACCTTC. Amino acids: CASSKVRRSDRGLNGYTF.

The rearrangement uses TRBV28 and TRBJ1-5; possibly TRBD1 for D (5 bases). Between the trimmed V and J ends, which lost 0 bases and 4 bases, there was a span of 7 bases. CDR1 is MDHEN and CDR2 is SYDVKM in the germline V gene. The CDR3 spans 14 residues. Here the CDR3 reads CASSLWTDNQPQHF. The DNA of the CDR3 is TGTGCCAGCAGTTTATGGACAGATAATCAGCCCCAGCATTTT.

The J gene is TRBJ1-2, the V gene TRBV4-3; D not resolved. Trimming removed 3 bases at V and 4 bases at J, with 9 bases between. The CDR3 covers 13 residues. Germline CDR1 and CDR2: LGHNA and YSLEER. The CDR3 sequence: CASSQTRGYGYTF. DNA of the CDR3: TGCGCCAGCAGCCAGACCCGAGGCTATGGCTACACCTTC.

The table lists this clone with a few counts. CDR3: CASSSHSYEQYF. DNA for the CDR3: TGTGCCAGCAGTTCCCACTCCTACGAGCAGTACTTC. The chain combines TRBV27 with TRBJ2-7; D uncertain. Germline assignment: CDR1 MNHEY and CDR2 SMNVEV (reference sequence). Deletions cut 4 bases from V and 0 bases from J, with 4 bases between. The CDR3 covers 12 residues.

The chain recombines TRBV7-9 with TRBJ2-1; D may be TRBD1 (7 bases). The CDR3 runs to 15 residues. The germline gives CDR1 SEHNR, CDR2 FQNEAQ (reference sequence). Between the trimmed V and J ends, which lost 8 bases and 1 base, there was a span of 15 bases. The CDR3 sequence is CASGFRGASYNEQFF. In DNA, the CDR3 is TGTGCCAGCGGATTCAGGGGGGCATCCTACAATGAGCAGTTCTTC.

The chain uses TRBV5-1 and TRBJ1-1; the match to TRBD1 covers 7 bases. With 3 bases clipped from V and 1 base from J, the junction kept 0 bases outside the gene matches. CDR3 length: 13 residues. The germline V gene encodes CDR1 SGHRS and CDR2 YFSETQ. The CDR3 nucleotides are TGCGCCAGCAGCTGGGACAGGAACACTGAAGCTTTCTTT. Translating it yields CASSWDRNTEAFF. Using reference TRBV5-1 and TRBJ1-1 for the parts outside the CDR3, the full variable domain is KAGVTQTPRYLIKTRGQQVTLSCSPISGHRSVSWYQQTPGQGLQFLFEYFSETQRNKGNFPGRFSGRQFSNSRSEMNVSTLELGDSALYLCASSWDRNTEAFFGQGTRLTVV.

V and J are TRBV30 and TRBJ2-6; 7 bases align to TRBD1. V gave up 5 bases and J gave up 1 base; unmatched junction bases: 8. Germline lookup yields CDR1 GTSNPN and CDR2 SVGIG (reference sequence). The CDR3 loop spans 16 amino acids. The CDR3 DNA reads TGTGCCTGGGCTCTGGGGACAGTGTCTGGGGCCAACGTCCTGACTTTC. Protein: CAWALGTVSGANVLTF.

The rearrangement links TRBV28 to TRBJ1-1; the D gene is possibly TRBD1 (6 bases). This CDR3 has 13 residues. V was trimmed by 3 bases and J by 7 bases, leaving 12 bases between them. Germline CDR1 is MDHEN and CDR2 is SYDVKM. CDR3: CASSLPGHYEAFF. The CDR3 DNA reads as TGTGCCAGCAGTTTGCCGGGACACTATGAAGCTTTCTTT.

In nucleotides, the CDR3 is TGCAGCGTAGATCTGGACAGGGATCCAGATACGCAGTATTTT. Translating it yields CSVDLDRDPDTQYF. The chain recombines TRBV29-1 with TRBJ2-3, with TRBD1 matching over 8 bases. CDR1 is SQVTM, CDR2 ANQGSEA, per germline. This CDR3 comprises 14 residues. V shed 6 bases and J 4 bases; nucleotides not matched to a gene: 9.

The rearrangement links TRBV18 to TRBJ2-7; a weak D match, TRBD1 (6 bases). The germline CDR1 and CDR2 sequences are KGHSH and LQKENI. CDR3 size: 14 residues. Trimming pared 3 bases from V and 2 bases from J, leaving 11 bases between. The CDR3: CASSPDRMTYEQYF. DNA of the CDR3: TGTGCCAGCTCACCCGACAGGATGACCTACGAGCAGTACTTC.

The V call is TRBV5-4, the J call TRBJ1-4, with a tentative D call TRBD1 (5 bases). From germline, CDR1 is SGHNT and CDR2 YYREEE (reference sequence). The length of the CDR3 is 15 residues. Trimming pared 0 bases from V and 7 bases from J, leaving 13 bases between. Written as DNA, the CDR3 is TGTGCCAGCAGCTTGGGGGGCCGGCAGGGTGAAAAACTGTTTTTT. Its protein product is CASSLGGRQGEKLFF.

The CDR3 is CASSEAKIEAFF. Written as DNA, the CDR3 is TGTGCCAGCAGTGAAGCTAAAATAGAAGCTTTCTTT. The genes are TRBV2 and TRBJ1-1; D call uncertain. CDR1 is SNHLY and CDR2 is FYNNEI in the germline V gene. The CDR3 contains 12 residues. V was cut by 0 bases and J by 8 bases, with 7 bases left in between.

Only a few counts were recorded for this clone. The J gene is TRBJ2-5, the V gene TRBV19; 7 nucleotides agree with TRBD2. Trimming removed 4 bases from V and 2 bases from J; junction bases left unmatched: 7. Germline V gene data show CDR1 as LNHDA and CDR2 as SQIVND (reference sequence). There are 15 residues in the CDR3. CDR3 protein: CASSRGGRPQETQYF. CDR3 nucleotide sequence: TGTGCCAGTAGTAGGGGCGGGAGACCTCAAGAGACCCAGTACTTC.

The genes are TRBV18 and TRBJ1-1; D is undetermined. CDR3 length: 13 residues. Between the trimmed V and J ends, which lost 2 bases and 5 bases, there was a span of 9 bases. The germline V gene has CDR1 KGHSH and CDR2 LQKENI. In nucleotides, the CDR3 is TGTGCCAGCTCACCAATGGGAGGGACTGAAGCTTTCTTT. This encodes CASSPMGGTEAFF.

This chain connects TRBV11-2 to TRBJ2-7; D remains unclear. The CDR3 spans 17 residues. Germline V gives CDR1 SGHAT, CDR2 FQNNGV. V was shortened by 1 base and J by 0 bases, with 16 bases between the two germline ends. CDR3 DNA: TGTGCCAGCAGCTTAGTTTTTGAAACCCCACTCTCCTACGAGCAGTACTTC. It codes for CASSLVFETPLSYEQYF.

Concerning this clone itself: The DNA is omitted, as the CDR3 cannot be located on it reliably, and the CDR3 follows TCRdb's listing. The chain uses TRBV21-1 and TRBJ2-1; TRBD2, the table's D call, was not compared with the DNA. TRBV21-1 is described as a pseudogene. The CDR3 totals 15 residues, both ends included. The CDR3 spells CASPVASGTRYEQFF.

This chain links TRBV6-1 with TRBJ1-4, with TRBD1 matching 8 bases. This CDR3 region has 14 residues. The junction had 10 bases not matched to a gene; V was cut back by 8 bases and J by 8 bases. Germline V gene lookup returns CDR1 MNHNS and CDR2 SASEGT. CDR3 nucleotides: TGTGCCAGCCGATCAGGGGGCGCTTGGGAAAAACTGTTTTTT. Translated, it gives CASRSGGAWEKLFF.